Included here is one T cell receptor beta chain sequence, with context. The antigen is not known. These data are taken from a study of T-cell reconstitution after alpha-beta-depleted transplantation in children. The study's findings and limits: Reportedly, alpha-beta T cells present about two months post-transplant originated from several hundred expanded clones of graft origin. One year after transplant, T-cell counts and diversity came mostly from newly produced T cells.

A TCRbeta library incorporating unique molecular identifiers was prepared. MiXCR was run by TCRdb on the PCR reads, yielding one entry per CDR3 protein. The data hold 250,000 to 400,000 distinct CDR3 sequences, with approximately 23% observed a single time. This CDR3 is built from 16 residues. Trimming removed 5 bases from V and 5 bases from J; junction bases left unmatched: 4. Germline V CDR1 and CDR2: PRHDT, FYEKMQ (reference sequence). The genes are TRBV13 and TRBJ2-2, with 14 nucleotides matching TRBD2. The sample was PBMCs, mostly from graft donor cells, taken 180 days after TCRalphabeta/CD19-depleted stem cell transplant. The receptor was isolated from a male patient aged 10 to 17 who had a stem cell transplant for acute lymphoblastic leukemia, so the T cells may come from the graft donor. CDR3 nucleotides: TGTGCCAGCAGCGGCGGGACTAGCGGGAGTACCGGGGAGCTGTTTTTT. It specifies CASSGGTSGSTGELFF.